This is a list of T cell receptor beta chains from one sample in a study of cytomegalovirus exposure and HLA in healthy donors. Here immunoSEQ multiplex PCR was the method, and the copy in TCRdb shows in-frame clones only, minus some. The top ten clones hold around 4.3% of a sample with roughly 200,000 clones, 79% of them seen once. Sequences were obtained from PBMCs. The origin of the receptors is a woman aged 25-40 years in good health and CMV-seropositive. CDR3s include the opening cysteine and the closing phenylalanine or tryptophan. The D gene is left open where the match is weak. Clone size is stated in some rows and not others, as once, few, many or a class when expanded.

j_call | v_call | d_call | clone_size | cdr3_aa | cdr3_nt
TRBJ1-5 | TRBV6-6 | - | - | CASSYSNKQPQHF | TGTGCCAGCAGTTACTCAAACAAACAGCCCCAGCATTTT
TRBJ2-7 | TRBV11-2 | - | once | CASSLAPAEQYEQYF | TGTGCCAGCAGCTTAGCACCCGCAGAACAATACGAGCAGTACTTC
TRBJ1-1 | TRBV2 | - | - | CASSADTNTEAFF | TGTGCCAGCAGCGCTGACACGAACACTGAAGCTTTCTTT
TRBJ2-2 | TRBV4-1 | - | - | CASSPRGIPNTGELFF | TGCGCCAGCAGTCCAAGGGGTATTCCGAACACCGGGGAGCTGTTTTTT
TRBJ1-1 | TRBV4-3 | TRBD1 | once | CASSQDRGMNTEAFF | TGCGCCAGCAGCCAAGACAGGGGGATGAACACTGAAGCTTTCTTT
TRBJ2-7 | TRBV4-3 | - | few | CASSQGLRGDEQYF | TGCGCCAGCAGCCAAGGGCTCAGGGGGGACGAGCAGTACTTC
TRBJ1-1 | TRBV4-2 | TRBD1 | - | CASSRRGTGIEAFF | TGTGCCAGCAGCCGCCGGGGGACAGGAATCGAAGCTTTCTTT
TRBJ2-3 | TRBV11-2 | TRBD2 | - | CASSSELAGLTDTQYF | TGTGCCAGCAGCTCCGAACTAGCGGGACTCACAGATACGCAGTATTTT
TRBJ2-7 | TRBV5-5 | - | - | CASSFAYQGRGFYEQYF | TGTGCCAGCAGCTTTGCATATCAGGGAAGGGGATTCTACGAGCAGTACTTC
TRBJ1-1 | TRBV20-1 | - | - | CSASRTEAFF | TGCAGTGCATCGAGGACTGAAGCTTTCTTT
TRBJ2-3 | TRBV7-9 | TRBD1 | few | CASITQSTGTGITDTQYF | TGTGCCAGCATCACACAATCAACCGGGACAGGGATAACAGATACGCAGTATTTT
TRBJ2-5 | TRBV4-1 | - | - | CASSEGWRGRKETQYF | TGCGCCAGCAGCGAAGGGTGGAGGGGACGGAAAGAGACCCAGTACTTC
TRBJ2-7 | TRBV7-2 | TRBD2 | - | CASSLTSGGIHEQYF | TGTGCCAGCAGCCTAACTAGCGGGGGAATCCACGAGCAGTACTTC
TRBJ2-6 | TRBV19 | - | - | CASSIPVFGANVLTF | TGTGCCAGTAGTATCCCCGTCTTCGGGGCCAACGTCCTGACTTTC
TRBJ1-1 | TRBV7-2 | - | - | CASRGRNTEAFF | TGTGCCAGCAGAGGGAGGAACACTGAAGCTTTCTTT
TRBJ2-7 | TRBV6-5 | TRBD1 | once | CASRQDRGYEQYF | TGTGCCAGCAGACAGGACAGGGGCTACGAGCAGTACTTC
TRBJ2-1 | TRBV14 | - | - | CASSHYDSFSFEQFF | TGTGCCAGCAGCCATTACGACTCCTTCTCCTTTGAGCAGTTCTTC
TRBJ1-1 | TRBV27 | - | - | CASSIQGSNTEAFF | TGTGCCAGCAGTATACAGGGTTCGAACACTGAAGCTTTCTTT
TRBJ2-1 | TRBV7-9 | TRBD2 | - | CAAMGGGVYYNEQFF | TGTGCCGCAATGGGCGGGGGGGTTTACTACAATGAGCAGTTCTTC
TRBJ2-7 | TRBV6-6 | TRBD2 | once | CASWGTSGGSSYEQYF | TGTGCCAGCTGGGGTACTAGCGGGGGTTCCTCCTACGAGCAGTACTTC
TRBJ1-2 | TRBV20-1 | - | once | CSAGIKPGYTF | TGCAGTGCCGGGATAAAGCCGGGCTACACCTTC
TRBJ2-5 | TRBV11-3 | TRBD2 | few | CASSSGLLAAQETQYF | TGTGCCAGCAGCTCAGGGCTACTAGCGGCACAAGAGACCCAGTACTTC
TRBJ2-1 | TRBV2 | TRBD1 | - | CASSITGERYNEQFF | TGTGCCAGCAGCATTACAGGGGAGAGGTACAATGAGCAGTTCTTC
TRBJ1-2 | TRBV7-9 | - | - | CASSSTGNYGYTF | TGTGCCAGCAGCTCAACAGGGAACTATGGCTACACCTTC
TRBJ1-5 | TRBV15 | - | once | CATSRGWGGQGSNQPQHF | TGTGCCACCAGCAGAGGGTGGGGGGGGCAAGGTAGCAATCAGCCCCAGCATTTT
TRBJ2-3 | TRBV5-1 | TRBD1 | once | CASRPGQSSTDTQYF | TGCGCCAGCAGGCCGGGACAGAGTAGCACAGATACGCAGTATTTT
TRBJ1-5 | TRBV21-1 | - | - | CAEPHRGNQPQHF | TGTGCCGAACCTCACAGGGGTAATCAGCCCCAGCATTTT
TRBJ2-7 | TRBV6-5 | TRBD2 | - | CASSHSEGLVYEQYF | TGTGCCAGCAGCCACAGTGAGGGACTAGTCTACGAGCAGTACTTC
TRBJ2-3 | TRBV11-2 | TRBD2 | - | CASSYSGGTDTQYF | TGTGCCAGCAGCTATAGCGGGGGCACAGATACGCAGTATTTT
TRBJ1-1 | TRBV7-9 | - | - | CASSLAGRGTEAFF | TGTGCCAGCAGCTTAGCTGGGAGGGGCACTGAAGCTTTCTTT
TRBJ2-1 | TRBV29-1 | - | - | CSVNRNQRDEQFF | TGCAGCGTGAATAGGAACCAACGGGATGAGCAGTTCTTC
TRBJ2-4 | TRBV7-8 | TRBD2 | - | CASSSPSGTPHIQYF | TGTGCCAGCAGCTCCCCTAGCGGCACGCCTCACATTCAGTACTTC
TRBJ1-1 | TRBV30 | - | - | CAWSVKAWSGMNTEAFF | TGTGCCTGGAGTGTAAAGGCTTGGTCGGGGATGAACACTGAAGCTTTCTTT
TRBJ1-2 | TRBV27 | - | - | CASSLQVNNNYGYTF | TGTGCCAGCAGTTTACAGGTTAATAATAACTATGGCTACACCTTC
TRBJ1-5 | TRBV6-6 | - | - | CASREVRGNNQPQHF | TGTGCCAGCAGGGAGGTCAGGGGCAACAATCAGCCCCAGCATTTT
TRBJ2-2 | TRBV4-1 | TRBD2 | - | CASSQRTSGTGELFF | TGCGCCAGCAGCCAAAGGACTAGCGGGACCGGGGAGCTGTTTTTT
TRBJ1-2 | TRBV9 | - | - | CASSVGGGALGYTF | TGTGCCAGCAGCGTAGGTGGAGGGGCCCTTGGCTACACCTTC
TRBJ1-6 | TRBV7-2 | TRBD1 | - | CASMAQGGSPLHF | TGTGCCAGCATGGCACAGGGGGGGTCACCCCTCCACTTT
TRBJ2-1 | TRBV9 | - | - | CASSVGAEQFF | TGTGCCAGCAGCGTCGGAGCGGAGCAGTTCTTC
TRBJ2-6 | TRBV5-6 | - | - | CASSPWSSGANVLTF | TGTGCCAGCAGCCCATGGAGCTCTGGGGCCAACGTCCTGACTTTC
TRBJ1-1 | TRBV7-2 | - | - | CASSLVPRAPNTEAFF | TGTGCCAGCAGCTTAGTTCCGCGGGCGCCGAACACTGAAGCTTTCTTT
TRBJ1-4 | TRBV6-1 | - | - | CASKGGANEKLFF | TGTGCCAGCAAAGGGGGGGCTAATGAAAAACTTTTTTTT
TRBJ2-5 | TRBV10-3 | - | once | CAIRDNQGETQYF | TGTGCCATCAGGGACAACCAGGGGGAGACCCAGTACTTC
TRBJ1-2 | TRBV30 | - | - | CAWSGGGYGYTF | TGTGCCTGGAGTGGAGGGGGCTATGGCTACACCTTC
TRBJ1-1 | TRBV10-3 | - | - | CAISGSRGENTEAFF | TGTGCCATCAGTGGATCCCGGGGGGAGAACACTGAAGCTTTCTTT
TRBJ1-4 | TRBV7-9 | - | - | CARLSGQTNEKLFF | TGTGCCAGGCTCTCTGGACAGACTAATGAAAAACTGTTTTTT
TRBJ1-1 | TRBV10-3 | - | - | CAIRYDRLNTEAFF | TGTGCCATCAGATACGACAGGTTAAACACTGAAGCTTTCTTT
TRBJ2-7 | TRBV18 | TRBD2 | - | CASSPLLAEDEQYF | TGTGCCAGCTCACCACTCCTAGCGGAAGACGAGCAGTACTTC
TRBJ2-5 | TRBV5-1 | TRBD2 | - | CASSLLPGLAPETQYF | TGCGCCAGCAGCCTACTCCCGGGACTAGCCCCGGAGACCCAGTACTTC
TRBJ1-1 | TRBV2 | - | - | CASSSRDTSNTEAFF | TGTGCCAGCAGTAGCAGGGACACTTCAAACACTGAAGCTTTCTTT
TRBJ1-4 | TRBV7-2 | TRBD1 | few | CASSLGQGEANEKLFF | TGTGCCAGCAGCTTAGGACAGGGAGAGGCTAATGAAAAACTGTTTTTT
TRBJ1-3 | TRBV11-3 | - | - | CASNSFSAGNTIYF | TGTGCCAGCAACTCTTTTTCCGCTGGAAACACCATATATTTT
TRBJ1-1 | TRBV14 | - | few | CASSQAGDTEAFF | TGTGCCAGCAGCCAAGCCGGGGACACTGAAGCTTTCTTT
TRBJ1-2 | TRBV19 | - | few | CASSKGFFYGYTF | TGTGCCAGTAGTAAGGGGTTCTTCTATGGCTACACCTTC
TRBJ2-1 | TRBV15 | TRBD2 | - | CATSRDKGGLAGYNEQFF | TGTGCCACCAGCAGAGATAAGGGGGGCCTAGCGGGGTACAATGAGCAGTTCTTC
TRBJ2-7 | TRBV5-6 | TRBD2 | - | CASSSTSGNTPSYEQYF | TGTGCCAGCAGCTCCACTAGCGGTAACACCCCCTCCTACGAGCAGTACTTC
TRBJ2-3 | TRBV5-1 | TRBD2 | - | CASSVGTSGGADTQYF | TGCGCCAGCAGCGTTGGGACTAGCGGGGGGGCGGATACGCAGTATTTT
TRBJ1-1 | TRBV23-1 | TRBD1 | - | CASSQPDRGNTEAFF | TGCGCCAGCAGTCAACCGGACAGGGGGAACACTGAAGCTTTCTTT
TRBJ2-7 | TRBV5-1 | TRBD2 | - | CASSLDGQGRAGEQYF | TGCGCCAGCAGCTTGGACGGACAAGGGAGGGCGGGCGAGCAGTACTTC
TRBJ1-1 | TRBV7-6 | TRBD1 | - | CASSFSLTGGSRNTEAFF | TGTGCCAGCAGCTTTAGTCTGACAGGGGGTTCCCGCAACACTGAAGCTTTCTTT